This T cell receptor (beta chain) was captured in a study of human T cells and chemical hapten exposure. The overall study: Upper inner arm skin measuring around 2 cm by around 2 cm received 2% DPC for sensitization. The study's findings and limits: As the donors had alopecia, their immune response may differ from healthy people's. TCRs exceeding a frequency of 1 in 1000 stayed unchanged under DPC sensitization.

Concerning this clonotype: Its matching antigen is unknown.

CDR3 length equals 14 residues. Germline loops: CDR1 SGHVS, CDR2 FQNEAQ. The V and J ends lost 2 bases and 5 bases respectively, with 9 bases between them. The time point was: pre-sensitization, week 0. Treatment of the sample: therapeutic diphenylcyclopropenone sensitization with weekly scalp DPC. Alopecia patients between 18 and 70 years old and suitable for DPC were used as donors. One entry per CDR3 protein results from TCRdb running MiXCR on the RACE reads. This table has more than 250,000 distinct CDR3 sequences, approximately 7.5% appearing once. The sequence was obtained from a man younger than 35 with alopecia areata. Some clones in this sample may be carry-over from other donors' samples. V usage is TRBV7-8 and J usage is TRBJ1-4; D not resolved. Material: whole blood, obtained in connection with sensitization to the hapten diphenylcyclopropenone (DPC). CDR3 coding DNA: TGTGCCAGCAGCTTAAGGCAGAACAATGAAAAACTGTTTTTT. Translating gives CASSLRQNNEKLFF. Full variable domain (rest looked up from reference TRBV7-8 and TRBJ1-4): GAGVSQSPRYKVAKRGQDVALRCDPISGHVSLFWYQQALGQGPEFLTYFQNEAQLDKSGLPSDRFFAERPEGSVSTLKIQRTQQEDSAVYLCASSLRQNNEKLFFGSGTQLSVL.